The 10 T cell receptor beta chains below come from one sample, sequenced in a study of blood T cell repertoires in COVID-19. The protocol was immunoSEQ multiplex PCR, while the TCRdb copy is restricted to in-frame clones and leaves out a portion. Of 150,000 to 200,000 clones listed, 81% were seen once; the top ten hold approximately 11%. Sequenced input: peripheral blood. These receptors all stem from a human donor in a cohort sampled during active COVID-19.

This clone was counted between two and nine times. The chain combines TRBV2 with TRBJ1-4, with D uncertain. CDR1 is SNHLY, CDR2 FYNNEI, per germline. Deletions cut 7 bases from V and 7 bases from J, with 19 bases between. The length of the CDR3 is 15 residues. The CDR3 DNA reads TGTGCCAGCAACCCCCCCCTCACGGGAAGTGAAAAACTGTTTTTT. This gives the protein CASNPPLTGSEKLFF.

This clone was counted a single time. CDR3 nucleotides: TGTGCCAGCAGCTTGGGAGGGACTAGCGGGAGGGGTGAGCAGTTCTTC. Protein product: CASSLGGTSGRGEQFF. The chain carries TRBV5-5 and TRBJ2-1; 16 bases are a match to TRBD2. This CDR3 is 16 amino acids long. CDR1 SGHKS and CDR2 YYEKEE come from the germline V gene (reference sequence). V shed 0 bases and J 9 bases; nucleotides not matched to a gene: 3.

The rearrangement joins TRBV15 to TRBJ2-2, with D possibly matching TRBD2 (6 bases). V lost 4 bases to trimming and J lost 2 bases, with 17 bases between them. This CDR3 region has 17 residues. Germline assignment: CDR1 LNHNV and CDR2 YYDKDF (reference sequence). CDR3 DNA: TGTGCCACCAGCATCGGGAGCGTCTATCCCAACACCGGGGAGCTGTTTTTT. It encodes CATSIGSVYPNTGELFF. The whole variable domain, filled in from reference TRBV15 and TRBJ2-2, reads DAMVIQNPRYQVTQFGKPVTLSCSQTLNHNVMYWYQQKSSQAPKLLFHYYDKDFNNEADTPDNFQSRRPNTSFCFLDIRSPGLGDTAMYLCATSIGSVYPNTGELFFGEGSRLTVL.

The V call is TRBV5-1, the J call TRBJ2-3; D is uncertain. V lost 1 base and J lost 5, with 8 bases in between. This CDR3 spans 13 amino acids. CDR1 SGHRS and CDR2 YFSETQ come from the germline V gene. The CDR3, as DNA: TGCGCCAGCAGCTTGAGAGACATAGATACGCAGTATTTT. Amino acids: CASSLRDIDTQYF. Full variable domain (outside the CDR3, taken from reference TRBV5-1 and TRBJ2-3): KAGVTQTPRYLIKTRGQQVTLSCSPISGHRSVSWYQQTPGQGLQFLFEYFSETQRNKGNFPGRFSGRQFSNSRSEMNVSTLELGDSALYLCASSLRDIDTQYFGPGTRLTVL.

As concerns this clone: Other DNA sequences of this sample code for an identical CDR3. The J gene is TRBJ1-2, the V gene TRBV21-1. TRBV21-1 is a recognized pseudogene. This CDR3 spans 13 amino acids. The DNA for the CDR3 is TGTGCCAGCAGCAAATTCCGGGGAGAGGGCTACACCTTC. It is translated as CASSKFRGEGYTF.

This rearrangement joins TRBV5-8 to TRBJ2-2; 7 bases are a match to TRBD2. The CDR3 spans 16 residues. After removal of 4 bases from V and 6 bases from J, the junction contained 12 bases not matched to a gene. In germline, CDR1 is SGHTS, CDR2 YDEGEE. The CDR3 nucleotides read TGTGCCAGCAGCCGGGGAGTTGGCGGGAGTTCCGGGGAGCTGTTTTTT. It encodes CASSRGVGGSSGELFF.

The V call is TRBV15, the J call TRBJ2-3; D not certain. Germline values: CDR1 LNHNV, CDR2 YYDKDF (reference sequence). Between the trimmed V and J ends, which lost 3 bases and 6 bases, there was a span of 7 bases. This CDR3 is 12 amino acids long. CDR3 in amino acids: CATSSTGDTQYF. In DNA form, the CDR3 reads TGTGCCACCAGCAGCACCGGGGATACGCAGTATTTT. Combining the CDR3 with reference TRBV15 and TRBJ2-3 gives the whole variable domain DAMVIQNPRYQVTQFGKPVTLSCSQTLNHNVMYWYQQKSSQAPKLLFHYYDKDFNNEADTPDNFQSRRPNTSFCFLDIRSPGLGDTAMYLCATSSTGDTQYFGPGTRLTVL.

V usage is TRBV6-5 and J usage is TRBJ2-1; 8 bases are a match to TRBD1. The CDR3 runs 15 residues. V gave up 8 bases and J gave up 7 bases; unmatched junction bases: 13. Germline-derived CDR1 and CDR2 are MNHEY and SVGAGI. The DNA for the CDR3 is TGTGCCAGCTCAAGAACCGGGACAGGCGCTAATGAGCAGTTCTTC. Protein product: CASSRTGTGANEQFF.

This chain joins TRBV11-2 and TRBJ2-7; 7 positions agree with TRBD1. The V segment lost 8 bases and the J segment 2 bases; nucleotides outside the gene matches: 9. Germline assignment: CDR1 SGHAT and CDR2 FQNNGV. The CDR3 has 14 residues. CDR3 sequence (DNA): TGTGCCAGCGGCGAGGACAGGCGAACCTACGAGCAGTACTTC. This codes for CASGEDRRTYEQYF.

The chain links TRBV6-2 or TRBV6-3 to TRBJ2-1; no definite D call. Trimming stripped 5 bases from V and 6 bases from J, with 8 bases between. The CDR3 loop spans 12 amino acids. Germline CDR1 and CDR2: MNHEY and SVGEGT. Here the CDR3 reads CASSLSVNEQFF. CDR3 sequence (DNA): TGTGCCAGCAGTCTCTCCGTCAATGAGCAGTTCTTC.